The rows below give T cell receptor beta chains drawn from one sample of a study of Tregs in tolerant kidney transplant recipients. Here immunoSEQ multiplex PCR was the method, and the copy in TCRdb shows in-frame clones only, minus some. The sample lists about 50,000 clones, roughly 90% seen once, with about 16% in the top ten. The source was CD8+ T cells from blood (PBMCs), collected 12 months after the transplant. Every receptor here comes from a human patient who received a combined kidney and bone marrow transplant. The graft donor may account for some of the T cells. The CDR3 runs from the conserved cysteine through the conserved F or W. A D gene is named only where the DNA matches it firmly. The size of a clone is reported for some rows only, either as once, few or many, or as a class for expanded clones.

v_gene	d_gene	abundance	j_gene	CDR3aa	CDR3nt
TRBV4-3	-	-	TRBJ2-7	CASSQELDIYYEQYF	TGCGCCAGCAGCCAAGAACTGGACATTTACTACGAGCAGTACTTC
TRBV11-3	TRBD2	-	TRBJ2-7	CASSTLAGGTYEQYF	TGTGCCAGCAGCACCCTAGCGGGAGGGACCTACGAGCAGTACTTC
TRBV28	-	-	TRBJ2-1	CASSPNGENNEQFF	TGTGCCAGCAGTCCCAACGGAGAAAACAATGAGCAGTTCTTC
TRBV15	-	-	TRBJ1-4	CATRQGQYEKLFF	TGTGCCACCAGGCAGGGGCAATATGAAAAACTGTTTTTT
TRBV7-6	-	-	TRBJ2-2	CASSLAIEAGELFF	TGTGCCAGCAGCTTAGCAATTGAGGCCGGGGAGCTGTTTTTT
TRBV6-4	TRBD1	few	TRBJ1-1	CASSEGQGTTEAFF	TGTGCCAGCAGTGAGGGACAGGGGACAACTGAAGCTTTCTTT
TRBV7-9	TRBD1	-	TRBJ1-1	CASRSGQGGRMNTEAFF	TGTGCCAGCAGATCCGGACAGGGGGGCAGAATGAACACTGAAGCTTTCTTT
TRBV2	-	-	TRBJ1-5	CASSVGHTSNQPQHF	TGTGCCAGCAGTGTGGGACACACTAGCAATCAGCCCCAGCATTTT
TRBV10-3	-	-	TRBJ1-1	CAVSPSGTEAFF	TGTGCCGTCTCCCCCTCCGGCACTGAAGCTTTCTTT
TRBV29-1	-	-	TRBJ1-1	CSVDGPMQNAEAFF	TGCAGCGTTGATGGGCCGATGCAGAACGCTGAAGCTTTCTTT
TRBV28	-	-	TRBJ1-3	CASSYLLYDKAGNTIYF	TGTGCCAGCAGTTACCTACTCTACGACAAGGCTGGAAACACCATATATTTT
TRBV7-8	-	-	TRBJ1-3	CASSPSVGANTIYF	TGTGCCAGCAGCCCAAGTGTGGGAGCAAACACCATATATTTT
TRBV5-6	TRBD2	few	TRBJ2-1	CASSLGAGKNEQFF	TGTGCCAGCAGCTTAGGAGCGGGAAAGAATGAGCAGTTCTTC
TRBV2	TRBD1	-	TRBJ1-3	CASSPYLGDSLTGNTIYF	TGTGCCAGCAGTCCGTACCTCGGGGACAGTTTAACTGGAAACACCATATATTTT
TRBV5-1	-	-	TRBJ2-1	CASSPDWSSYNEQFF	TGCGCCAGCAGCCCCGACTGGAGCTCCTACAATGAGCAGTTCTTC
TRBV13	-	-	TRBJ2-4	CASRSHGQLENIQYF	TGTGCCAGCAGATCCCATGGACAACTGGAAAACATTCAGTACTTC
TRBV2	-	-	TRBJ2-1	CASSSLGVNEQFF	TGTGCCAGCAGTTCCCTAGGAGTCAATGAGCAGTTCTTC
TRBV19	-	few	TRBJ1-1	CASSPLQGRPTEAFF	TGTGCCAGTAGCCCTTTACAGGGAAGGCCCACTGAAGCTTTCTTT
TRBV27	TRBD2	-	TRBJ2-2	CASSLDGGRNTGELFF	TGTGCCAGCAGTTTAGACGGCGGGAGAAACACCGGGGAGCTGTTTTTT
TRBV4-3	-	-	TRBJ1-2	CASSQEIFQERNYGYTF	TGCGCCAGCAGCCAAGAAATCTTCCAGGAACGAAATTATGGCTACACCTTC
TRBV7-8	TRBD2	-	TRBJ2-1	CASSLESGSPYNEQFF	TGTGCCAGCAGCTTAGAGAGCGGGAGTCCCTACAATGAGCAGTTCTTC
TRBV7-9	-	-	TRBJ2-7	CASSGRSSYEQYF	TGTGCCAGCAGTGGCCGGAGCTCCTACGAGCAGTACTTC
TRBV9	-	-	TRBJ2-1	CASNSGGYYYNEQFF	TGTGCCAGCAATAGCGGAGGGTACTACTACAATGAGCAGTTCTTC
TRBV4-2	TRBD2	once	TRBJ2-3	CASGEGSDTQYF	TGTGCCTCGGGGGAGGGTTCAGATACGCAGTATTTT
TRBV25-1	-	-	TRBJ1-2	CASNRGYGYTF	TGTGCCAGCAACCGCGGCTATGGCTACACCTTC
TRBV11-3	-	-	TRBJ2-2	CASSGSTGELFF	TGTGCCAGCAGCGGCAGCACCGGGGAGCTGTTTTTT
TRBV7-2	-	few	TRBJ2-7	CASSLLRSGLYEQYF	TGTGCCAGCAGCTTACTCAGGTCAGGGCTCTACGAGCAGTACTTC
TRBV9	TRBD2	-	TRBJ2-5	CASSPTSRQETQYF	TGTGCCAGCAGCCCGACTAGCAGGCAAGAGACCCAGTACTTC
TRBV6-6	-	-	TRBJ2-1	CASSYPSVSYNEQFF	TGTGCCAGCAGTTACCCGTCGGTCTCCTACAATGAGCAGTTCTTC
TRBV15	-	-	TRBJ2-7	CATSGVGYEQYF	TGTGCCACCTCAGGGGTGGGCTACGAGCAGTACTTC
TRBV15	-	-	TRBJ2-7	CATSQGYYYEQYF	TGTGCCACCAGCCAGGGATATTACTACGAGCAGTACTTC
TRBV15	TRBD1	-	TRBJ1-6	CATSAAQGNNSPLHF	TGTGCCACCAGCGCCGCACAGGGGAATAATTCCCCCCTCCACTTT
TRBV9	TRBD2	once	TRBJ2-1	CASSVGERESNEQFF	TGTGCCAGCAGCGTAGGCGAGCGGGAGAGCAATGAGCAGTTCTTC
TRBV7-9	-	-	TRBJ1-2	CASSLAAQGHNYGYTF	TGTGCCAGCAGCTTGGCGGCCCAAGGCCATAACTATGGCTACACCTTC
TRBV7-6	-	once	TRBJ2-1	CASSSWTGSNEQFF	TGTGCCAGCAGCTCCTGGACTGGGAGCAATGAGCAGTTCTTC
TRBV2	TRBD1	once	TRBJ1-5	CASSEAHRGSNQPQHF	TGTGCCAGCAGTGAAGCGCACAGGGGAAGCAATCAGCCCCAGCATTTT
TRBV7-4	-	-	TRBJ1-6	CASSFCPPRAARNNSPLHF	TGTGCCAGCAGCTTTTGCCCGCCGCGGGCAGCCAGAAATAATTCACCCCTCCACTTT
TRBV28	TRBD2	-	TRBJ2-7	CASSLLTGGPYEQYF	TGTGCCAGCAGTTTATTAACGGGGGGACCCTACGAGCAGTACTTC
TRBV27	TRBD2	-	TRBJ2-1	CASRLGTSGLNEQFF	TGTGCCAGCAGACTGGGGACTAGCGGGCTCAATGAGCAGTTCTTC
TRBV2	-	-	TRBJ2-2	CASSEPRVGTGELFF	TGTGCCAGCAGTGAACCCAGGGTGGGCACCGGGGAGCTGTTTTTT
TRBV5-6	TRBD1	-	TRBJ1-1	CASRNRGMGPYTEAFF	TGTGCCAGCAGAAACAGGGGGATGGGTCCGTACACTGAAGCTTTCTTT
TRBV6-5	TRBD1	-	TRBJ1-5	CAKDRTPLDF	TGTGCCAAGGACAGGACTCCCTTGGATTTT
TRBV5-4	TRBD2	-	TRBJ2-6	CASSLAVLAGNSGANVLTF	TGTGCCAGCAGCTTGGCTGTTCTAGCGGGGAACTCTGGGGCCAACGTCCTGACTTTC
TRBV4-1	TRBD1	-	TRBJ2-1	CASRDREGVNEQFF	TGCGCCAGTCGAGACAGGGAAGGGGTCAATGAGCAGTTCTTC
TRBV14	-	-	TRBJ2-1	CASSQWRHNSYNEQFF	TGTGCCAGCAGCCAATGGCGGCATAACTCCTACAATGAGCAGTTCTTC
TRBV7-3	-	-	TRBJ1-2	CASSLSGNEDGYTF	TGTGCCAGCAGCTTATCCGGGAATGAGGATGGCTACACCTTC
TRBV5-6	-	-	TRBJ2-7	CASSLGLVGREQYF	TGTGCCAGCAGCTTGGGTTTGGTGGGGAGAGAGCAGTACTTC